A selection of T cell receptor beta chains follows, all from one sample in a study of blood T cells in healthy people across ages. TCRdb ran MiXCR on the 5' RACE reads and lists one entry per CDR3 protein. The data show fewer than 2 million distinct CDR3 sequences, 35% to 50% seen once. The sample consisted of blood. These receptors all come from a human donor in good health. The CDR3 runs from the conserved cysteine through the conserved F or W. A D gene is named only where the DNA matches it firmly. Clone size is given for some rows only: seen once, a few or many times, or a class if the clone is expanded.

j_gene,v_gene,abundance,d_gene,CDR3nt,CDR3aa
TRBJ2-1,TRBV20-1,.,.,TGCAGTGCTAAGAGTTTTAGGGATGAGGGGCAGTTCTTC,CSAKSFRDEGQFF
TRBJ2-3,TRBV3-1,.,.,TGTGCCAGCAGCCAAGGTGGTTTTGTGACGGTGAGCACAGATACGCAGTATTTT,CASSQGGFVTVSTDTQYF
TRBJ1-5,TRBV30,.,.,TGTGCCTGGAGTGCAGGGGCCAATCAGCCCCAGCATTTT,CAWSAGANQPQHF
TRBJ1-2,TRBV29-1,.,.,TGCAGCGTTGAAACAGGGCGTAGCTATGGCTACACCTTC,CSVETGRSYGYTF
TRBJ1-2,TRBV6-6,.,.,TGTGCCAGCAGTTACTCAGCGGCTGGCTACACCTTC,CASSYSAAGYTF
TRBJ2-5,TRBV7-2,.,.,TGTGCCAGCAGCTTAGTAAACTTTGGGGAGACCCAGTACTTC,CASSLVNFGETQYF
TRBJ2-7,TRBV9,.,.,TGTGTCAGCAGCACCCGACCCTACGAGCAGTACTTC,CVSSTRPYEQYF
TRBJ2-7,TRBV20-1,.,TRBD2,TGCAGTGCCCCCGAGGGTCAAGCGGGGGTCGAGCAGTACTTC,CSAPEGQAGVEQYF
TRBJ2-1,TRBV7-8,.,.,TGTGCCAGCAGCTTAAGGGACTTGTCTAAGGAGCAGTTCTTC,CASSLRDLSKEQFF
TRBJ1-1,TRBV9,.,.,TGTGCCAGCAGCCCCCGACAGGCCCGAAACACTGAAGCTTTCTTT,CASSPRQARNTEAFF
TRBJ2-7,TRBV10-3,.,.,TGTGCCATCGGTTGGACAGAAAGTTACGAGCAGTACTTC,CAIGWTESYEQYF
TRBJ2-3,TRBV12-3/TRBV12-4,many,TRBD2,TGTGCCAGCAGCACGCTGATAGCGGGGGGAACAGATACGCAGTATTTT,CASSTLIAGGTDTQYF
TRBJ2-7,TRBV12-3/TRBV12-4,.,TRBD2,TGTGCCAGCAGTCCAGCCGGGACTAGGAGCTACGAGCAGTACTTC,CASSPAGTRSYEQYF
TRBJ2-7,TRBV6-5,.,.,TGTGCCAGCAGTTACTCAGGTCGGTGGGAATCCGAGCAGTACTTC,CASSYSGRWESEQYF
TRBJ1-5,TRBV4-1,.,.,TGCGCCAGCAGCCAGGAAGGGGCCGCTCAGCCCCAGCATTTT,CASSQEGAAQPQHF
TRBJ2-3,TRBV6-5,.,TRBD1,TGTGCCAGCATCGACAGGGGCACAGATACGCAGTATTTT,CASIDRGTDTQYF
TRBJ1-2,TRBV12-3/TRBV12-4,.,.,TGTGCCAGCAGTTTTCAGCCACACAGATATGGCTACACCTTC,CASSFQPHRYGYTF
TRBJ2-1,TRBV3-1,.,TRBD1,TGTGCCAGCAGCCTACAGGGGGCGCTCTACAATGAGCAGTTCTTC,CASSLQGALYNEQFF
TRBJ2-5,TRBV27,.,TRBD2,TGTGCCAGCAGTTTAGTTCTAGCGGGGAACCAAGAGACCCAGTACTTC,CASSLVLAGNQETQYF
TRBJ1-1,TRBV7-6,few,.,TGTGCCAGCAGCTATATACCGAACACTGAAGCTTTCTTT,CASSYIPNTEAFF
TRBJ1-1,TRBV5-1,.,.,TGCGCCAGCAGGGTCAGGGGCAACATGAACACTGAAGCTTTCTTT,CASRVRGNMNTEAFF
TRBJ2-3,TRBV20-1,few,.,TGCAGTGCTGGGACCCAATTACCCACAGATACGCAGTATTTT,CSAGTQLPTDTQYF
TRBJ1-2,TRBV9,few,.,TGTGCCAGCAGCCCCGCTGGACAATGGGACTATGGCTACACCTTC,CASSPAGQWDYGYTF
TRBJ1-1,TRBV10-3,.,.,TGTGCCATCAGTGAGAATTATAACAGTCAGAATGAAGCTTTCTTT,CAISENYNSQNEAFF
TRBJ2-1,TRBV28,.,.,TGTGCCAGCAGCCTACCAGGGCAGGGAACCTACAATGAGCAGTTCTTC,CASSLPGQGTYNEQFF
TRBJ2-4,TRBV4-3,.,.,TGCGCCAGCAGCCAAGGGCGGGGCGCAACCAAAAACATTCAGTACTTC,CASSQGRGATKNIQYF
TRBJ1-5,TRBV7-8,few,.,TGTGCCAGCAGCTTAGCGGCGGGGGACGGCAATCAGCCCCAGCATTTT,CASSLAAGDGNQPQHF
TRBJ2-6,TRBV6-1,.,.,TGTGCCAGCAGTGGGGGGAACAGGGCATCTGGGGCCAACGTCCTGACTTTC,CASSGGNRASGANVLTF
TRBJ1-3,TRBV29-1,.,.,TGCAGCGTTGAGTGGGAATCGAGGAACACCATATATTTT,CSVEWESRNTIYF
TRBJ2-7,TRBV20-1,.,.,TGCAGTGCTAGGGCGGCAGGGTCCTACGAGCAGTACTTC,CSARAAGSYEQYF
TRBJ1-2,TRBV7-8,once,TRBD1,TGTGCCAGCAGCTCACAGGACAGGAACTATGGCTACACCTTC,CASSSQDRNYGYTF
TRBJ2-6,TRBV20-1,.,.,TGCAGTGCCCACAATTGGGGGTTTCCTGGGGCCAACGCCCTGACTTTC,CSAHNWGFPGANALTF
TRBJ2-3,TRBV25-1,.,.,TGTGCCAGCAGTGATTATGGGTGGCGGGGACACACAGATACGCAGTATTTT,CASSDYGWRGHTDTQYF
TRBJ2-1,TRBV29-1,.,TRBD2,TGCAGCGTCCCTGGGACTAGCGGGCGCTCCTACAATGAGCAGTTCTTC,CSVPGTSGRSYNEQFF
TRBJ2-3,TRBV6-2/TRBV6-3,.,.,TGTGCCAGCAGTGGTCGGCGGGGCTCGACAGATACGCAGTATTTT,CASSGRRGSTDTQYF
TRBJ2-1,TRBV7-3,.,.,TGTGCCAGCAGCCAAGGGGGCGGGGGATACAATGAGCAGTTCTTC,CASSQGGGGYNEQFF
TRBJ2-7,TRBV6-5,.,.,TGTGCCAGCAGTTATAGCACTGCTGAGAGCGAGCAGTACTTC,CASSYSTAESEQYF
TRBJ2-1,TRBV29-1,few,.,TGCAGCGTTGGTAGGACCGATGAGCAGTTCTTC,CSVGRTDEQFF
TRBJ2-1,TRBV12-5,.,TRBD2,TGTGCTAGTGGTTTGCCCCCGGGAGGATACAATGAGCAGTTCTTC,CASGLPPGGYNEQFF
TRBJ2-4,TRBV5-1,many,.,TGCGCCAGCAGCTTGACGGACCCAAACATTCAGTACTTC,CASSLTDPNIQYF
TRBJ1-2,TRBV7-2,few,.,TGTGCCAGCAGCTCAAGGGCACAGGAGCTGCATGGCTACACCTTC,CASSSRAQELHGYTF